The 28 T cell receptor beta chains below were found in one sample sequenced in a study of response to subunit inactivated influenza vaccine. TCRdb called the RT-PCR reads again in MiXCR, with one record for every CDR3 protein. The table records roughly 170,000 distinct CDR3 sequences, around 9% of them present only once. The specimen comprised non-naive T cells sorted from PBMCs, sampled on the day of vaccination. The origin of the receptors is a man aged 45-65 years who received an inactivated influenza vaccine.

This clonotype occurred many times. CDR3 loop: CASRQREGTDTQYF. CDR3 DNA: TGTGCCAGCAGACAGCGGGAGGGAACAGATACGCAGTATTTT. This chain connects TRBV28 to TRBJ2-3, with 10 bases lining up with TRBD2. The CDR3 covers 14 residues. The V gene's germline CDR1 is MDHEN and CDR2 SYDVKM. V lost 6 bases and J lost 3; bases outside the gene matches: 3.

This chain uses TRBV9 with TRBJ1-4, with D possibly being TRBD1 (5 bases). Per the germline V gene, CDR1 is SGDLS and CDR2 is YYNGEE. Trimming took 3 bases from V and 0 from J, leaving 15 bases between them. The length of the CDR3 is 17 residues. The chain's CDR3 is CASSARDRPTTNEKLFF. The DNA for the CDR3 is TGTGCCAGCAGCGCCCGGGACCGCCCTACAACTAATGAAAAACTGTTTTTT.

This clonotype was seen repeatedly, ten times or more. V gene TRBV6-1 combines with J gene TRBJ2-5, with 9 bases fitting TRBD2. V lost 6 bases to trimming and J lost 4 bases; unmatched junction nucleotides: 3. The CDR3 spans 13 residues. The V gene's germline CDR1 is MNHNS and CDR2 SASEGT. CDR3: CASRGLAGETQYF. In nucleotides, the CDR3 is TGTGCCAGCAGGGGACTAGCTGGAGAGACCCAGTACTTC.

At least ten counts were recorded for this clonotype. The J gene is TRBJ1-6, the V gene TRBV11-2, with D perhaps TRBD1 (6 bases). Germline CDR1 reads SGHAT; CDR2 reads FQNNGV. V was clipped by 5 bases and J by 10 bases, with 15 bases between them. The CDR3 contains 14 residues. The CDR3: CASSLSRTVSPLHF. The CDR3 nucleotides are TGTGCCAGCAGCCTCTCGCGGACAGTGTCACCCCTCCACTTT. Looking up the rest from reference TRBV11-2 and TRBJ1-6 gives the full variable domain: EAGVAQSPRYKIIEKRQSVAFWCNPISGHATLYWYQQILGQGPKLLIQFQNNGVVDDSQLPKDRFSAERLKGVDSTLKIQPAKLEDSAVYLCASSLSRTVSPLHFGNGTRLTVT.

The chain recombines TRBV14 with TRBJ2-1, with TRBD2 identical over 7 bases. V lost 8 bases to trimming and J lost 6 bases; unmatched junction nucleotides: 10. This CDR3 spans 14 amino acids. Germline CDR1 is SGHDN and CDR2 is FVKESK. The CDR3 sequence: CASATSRSGNEQFF. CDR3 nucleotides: TGTGCCAGCGCGACTAGCCGCTCCGGCAATGAGCAGTTCTTC.

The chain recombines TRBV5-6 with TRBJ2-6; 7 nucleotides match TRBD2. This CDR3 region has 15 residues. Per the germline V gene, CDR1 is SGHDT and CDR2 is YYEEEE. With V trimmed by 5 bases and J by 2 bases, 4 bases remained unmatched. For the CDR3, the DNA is TGTGCCAGCAGGACGGGAGGCACTGGGGCCAACGTCCTGACTTTC. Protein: CASRTGGTGANVLTF.

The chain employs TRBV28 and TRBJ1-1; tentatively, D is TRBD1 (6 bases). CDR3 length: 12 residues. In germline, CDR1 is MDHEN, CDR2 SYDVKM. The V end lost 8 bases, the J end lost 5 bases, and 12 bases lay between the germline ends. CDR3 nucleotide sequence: TGTGCCAGCTGGGGGCGCGATACTGAAGCTTTCTTT. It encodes CASWGRDTEAFF.

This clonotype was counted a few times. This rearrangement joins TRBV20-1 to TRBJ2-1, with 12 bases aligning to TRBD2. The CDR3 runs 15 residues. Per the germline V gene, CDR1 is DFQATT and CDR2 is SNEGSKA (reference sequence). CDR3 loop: CRALDLAGGTNEQFF. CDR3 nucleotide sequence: TGCAGGGCCCTCGATCTAGCGGGAGGGACCAATGAGCAGTTCTTC.

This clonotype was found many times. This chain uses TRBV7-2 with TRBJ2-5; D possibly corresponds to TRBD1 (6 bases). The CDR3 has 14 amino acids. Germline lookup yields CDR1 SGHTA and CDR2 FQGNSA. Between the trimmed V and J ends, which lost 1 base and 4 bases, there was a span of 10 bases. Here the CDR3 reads CASSLESRGETQYF. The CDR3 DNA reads TGTGCCAGCAGCTTAGAATCCAGGGGAGAGACCCAGTACTTC.

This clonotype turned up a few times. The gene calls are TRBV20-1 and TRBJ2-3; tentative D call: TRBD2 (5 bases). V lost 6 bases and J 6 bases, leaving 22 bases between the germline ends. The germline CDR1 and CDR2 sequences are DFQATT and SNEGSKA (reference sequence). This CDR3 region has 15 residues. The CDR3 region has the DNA TGCAGTGCACCTAGCCTCCTAGCTCACCGGGATACGCAGTATTTT. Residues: CSAPSLLAHRDTQYF.

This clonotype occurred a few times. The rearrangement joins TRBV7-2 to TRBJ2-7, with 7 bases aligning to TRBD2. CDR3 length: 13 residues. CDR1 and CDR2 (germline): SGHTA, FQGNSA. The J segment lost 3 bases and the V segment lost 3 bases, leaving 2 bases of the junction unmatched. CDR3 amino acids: CASSFGEGYEQYF. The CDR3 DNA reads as TGTGCCAGCAGCTTTGGGGAGGGCTACGAGCAGTACTTC.

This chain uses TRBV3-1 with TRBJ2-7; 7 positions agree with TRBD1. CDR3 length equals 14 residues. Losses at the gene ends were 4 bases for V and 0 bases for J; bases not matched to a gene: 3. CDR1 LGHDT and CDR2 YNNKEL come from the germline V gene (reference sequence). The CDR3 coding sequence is TGTGCCAGCAGCCGGGACAGCAGCTCCTACGAGCAGTACTTC. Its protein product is CASSRDSSSYEQYF.

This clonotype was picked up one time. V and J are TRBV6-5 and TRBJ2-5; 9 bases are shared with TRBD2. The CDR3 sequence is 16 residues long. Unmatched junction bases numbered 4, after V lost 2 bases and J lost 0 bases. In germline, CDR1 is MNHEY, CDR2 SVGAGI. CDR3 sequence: CASSYDASGDQETQYF. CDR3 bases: TGTGCCAGCAGTTACGATGCTAGCGGGGACCAAGAGACCCAGTACTTC.

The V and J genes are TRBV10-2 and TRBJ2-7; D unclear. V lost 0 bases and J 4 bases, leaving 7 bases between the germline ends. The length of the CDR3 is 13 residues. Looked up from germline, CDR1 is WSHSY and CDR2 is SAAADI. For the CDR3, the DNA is TGCGCCAGCAGTGAGTCTGTACCGTACGAGCAGTACTTC. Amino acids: CASSESVPYEQYF.

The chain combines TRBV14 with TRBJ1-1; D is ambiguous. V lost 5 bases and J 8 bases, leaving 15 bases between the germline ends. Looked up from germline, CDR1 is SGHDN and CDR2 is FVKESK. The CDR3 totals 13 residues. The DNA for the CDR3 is TGTGCCAGCAGCGATCCTGGACGGACGGAAGCTTTCTTT. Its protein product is CASSDPGRTEAFF. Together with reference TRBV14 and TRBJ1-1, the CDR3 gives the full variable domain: EAGVTQFPSHSVIEKGQTVTLRCDPISGHDNLYWYRRVMGKEIKFLLHFVKESKQDESGMPNNRFLAERTGGTYSTLKVQPAELEDSGVYFCASSDPGRTEAFFGQGTRLTVV.

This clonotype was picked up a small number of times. This CDR3 reads CAISESAPNSGNTIYF. DNA for the CDR3: TGTGCCATCAGTGAGTCGGCCCCCAACTCTGGAAACACCATATATTTT. This chain connects TRBV10-3 to TRBJ1-3; D is uncertain. The CDR3 spans 16 residues. V was clipped by 0 bases and J by 0 bases, with 9 bases between them. From germline, CDR1 is ENHRY and CDR2 SYGVKD.

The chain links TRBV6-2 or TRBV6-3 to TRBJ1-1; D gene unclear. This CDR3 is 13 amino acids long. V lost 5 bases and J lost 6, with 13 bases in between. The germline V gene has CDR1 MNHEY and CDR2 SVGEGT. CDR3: CASSPRVAAEAFF. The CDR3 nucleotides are TGTGCCAGCAGTCCCCGGGTGGCAGCTGAAGCTTTCTTT.

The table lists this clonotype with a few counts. The CDR3 coding sequence is TGTGCCAGCTCACCGCCGATGGGGGAGACCCAGTACTTC. Its protein is CASSPPMGETQYF. This rearrangement joins TRBV18 to TRBJ2-5; no reliable D call. The ends were cut back, 3 bases at V and 5 bases at J, with 10 bases in the middle. Germline loops: CDR1 KGHSH, CDR2 LQKENI. The CDR3 is made up of 13 amino acids. The full variable domain, completed using reference TRBV18 and TRBJ2-5, is NAGVMQNPRHLVRRRGQEARLRCSPMKGHSHVYWYRQLPEEGLKFMVYLQKENIIDESGMPKERFSAEFPKEGPSILRIQQVVRGDSAAYFCASSPPMGETQYFGPGTRLLVL.

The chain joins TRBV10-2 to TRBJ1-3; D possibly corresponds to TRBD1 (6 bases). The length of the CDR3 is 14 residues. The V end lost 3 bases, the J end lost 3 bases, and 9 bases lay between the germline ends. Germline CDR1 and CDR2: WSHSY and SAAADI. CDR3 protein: CASSDRGVGNTIYF. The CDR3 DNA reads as TGCGCCAGCAGTGACAGGGGAGTTGGAAACACCATATATTTT.

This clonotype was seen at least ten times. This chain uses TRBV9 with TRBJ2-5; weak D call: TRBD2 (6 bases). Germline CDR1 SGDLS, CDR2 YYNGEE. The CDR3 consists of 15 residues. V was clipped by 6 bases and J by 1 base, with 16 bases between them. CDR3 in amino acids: CASTLWGGGQETQYF. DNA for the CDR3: TGTGCCAGCACCCTTTGGGGAGGCGGCCAAGAGACCCAGTACTTC.

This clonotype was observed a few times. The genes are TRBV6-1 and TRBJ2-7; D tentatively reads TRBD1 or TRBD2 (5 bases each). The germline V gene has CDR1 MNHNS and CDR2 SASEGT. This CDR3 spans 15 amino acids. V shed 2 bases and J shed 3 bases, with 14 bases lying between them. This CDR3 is CASSESGTFLYEQYF. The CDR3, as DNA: TGTGCCAGCAGTGAATCCGGGACCTTCCTCTACGAGCAGTACTTC.

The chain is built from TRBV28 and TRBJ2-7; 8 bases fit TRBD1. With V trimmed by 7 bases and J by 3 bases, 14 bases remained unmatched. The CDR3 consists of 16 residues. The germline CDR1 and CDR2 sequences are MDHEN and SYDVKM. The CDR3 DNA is TGTGCCAGCATCCCCCGGGGCCAGGGGGCGCGCTACGAGCAGTACTTC. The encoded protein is CASIPRGQGARYEQYF.

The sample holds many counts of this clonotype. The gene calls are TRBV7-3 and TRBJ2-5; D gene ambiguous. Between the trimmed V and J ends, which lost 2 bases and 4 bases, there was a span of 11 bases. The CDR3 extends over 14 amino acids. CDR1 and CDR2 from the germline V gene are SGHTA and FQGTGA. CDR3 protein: CASSLFVGSETQYF. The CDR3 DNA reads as TGTGCCAGCAGCTTATTCGTCGGTTCAGAGACCCAGTACTTC.

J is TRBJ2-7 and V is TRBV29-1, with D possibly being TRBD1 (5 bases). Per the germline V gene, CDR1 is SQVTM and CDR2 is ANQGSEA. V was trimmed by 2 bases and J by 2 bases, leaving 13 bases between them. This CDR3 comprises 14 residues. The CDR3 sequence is CSVERQGSPYEQYF. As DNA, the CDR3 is TGCAGCGTTGAACGGCAGGGTAGCCCCTACGAGCAGTACTTC.

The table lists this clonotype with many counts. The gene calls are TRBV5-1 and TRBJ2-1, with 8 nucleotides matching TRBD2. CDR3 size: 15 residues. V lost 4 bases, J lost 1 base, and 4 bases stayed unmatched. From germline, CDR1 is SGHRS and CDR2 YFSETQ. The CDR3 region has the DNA TGCGCCAGCAGCCCCGGGGGGGGTTCCTACAATGAGCAGTTCTTC. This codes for CASSPGGGSYNEQFF.

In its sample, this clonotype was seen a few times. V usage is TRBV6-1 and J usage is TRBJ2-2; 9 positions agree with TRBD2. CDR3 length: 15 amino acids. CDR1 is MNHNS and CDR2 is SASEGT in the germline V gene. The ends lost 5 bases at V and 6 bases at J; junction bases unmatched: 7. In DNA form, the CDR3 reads TGTGCCAGCAGTCCTTATAGCGGGGGTGCCGGGGAGCTGTTTTTT. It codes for CASSPYSGGAGELFF.

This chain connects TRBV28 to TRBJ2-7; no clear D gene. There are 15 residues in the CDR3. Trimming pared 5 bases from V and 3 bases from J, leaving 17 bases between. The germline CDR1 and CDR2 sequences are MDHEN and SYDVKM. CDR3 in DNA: TGTGCCAGCAGTCATCCTAGGGCCCCGAGCTACGAGCAGTACTTC. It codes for CASSHPRAPSYEQYF.

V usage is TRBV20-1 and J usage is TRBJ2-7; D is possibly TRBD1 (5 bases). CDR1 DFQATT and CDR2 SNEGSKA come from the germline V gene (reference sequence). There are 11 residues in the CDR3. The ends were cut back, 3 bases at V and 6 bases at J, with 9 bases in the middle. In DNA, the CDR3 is TGCAGTGCTAGGGCAGGGTCCGAGCAGTACTTC. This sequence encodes CSARAGSEQYF.